The clone carrying this TCR beta chain has at least ten counts. The antigen remains unidentified. This sample was taken from a study of early T cells in non-severe SARS-CoV-2 infection. Overall study results and limits: There was a bias toward anti-spike CD8 responses in VDJdb matching, which missed private and CD4 specificities.

MiXCR, applied by TCRdb to the 5' RACE reads, yields one record per CDR3 protein. The sample records 55,000 to 75,000 distinct CDR3 sequences, around 13% being singletons. The CDR3 consists of 16 residues. CDR1 is MNHEY, CDR2 SMNVEV, per germline (reference sequence). V lost 3 bases and J lost 2, with 15 bases in between. The rearrangement uses TRBV27 and TRBJ2-3; perhaps D is TRBD1 or TRBD2 (5 bases each). The material sequenced was whole blood. The receptor's source is an adult who was a healthcare worker with PCR-confirmed SARS-CoV-2 infection or an uninfected control (not recorded which). DNA for the CDR3: TGTGCCAGCAGTTTGTCCTGGGACCGATACACAGATACGCAGTATTTT. Translated: CASSLSWDRYTDTQYF.